The T cell receptor beta chain described here comes from a study of post-analysis software for immune sequencing data. Looking at the study overall: Relapsing-remitting, secondary progressive and progressive-relapsing forms made up the multiple sclerosis disease courses.

Prepared libraries of TCR beta cDNA carried unique molecular identifiers. T cells numbering about 0.85 to 10 million gave rise to some 500,000 cDNA molecules. One entry per CDR3 protein results from TCRdb running MiXCR on the PCR reads. Among 170,000 or so distinct CDR3 sequences, roughly 30% were seen once, and the ten largest hold approximately 1.5%. Whole-study results and caveats: Controls' normalized Chao1 diversity significantly exceeded that of multiple sclerosis patients. Co-batched samples clustered tightly together by F measure. Patients had higher frequencies than controls of roughly five TRBV segments, including TRBV5-6, TRBV5-1 and TRBV20-1.

CDR1 MNHNS and CDR2 SASEGT come from the germline V gene. J gave up 4 bases and V 6 bases, and 18 bases lay outside the gene matches. The CDR3 is 18 amino acids. This clonotype was detected a few times. As yet, its antigen is unknown. This clonotype was sampled from a girl aged 5-17 years with multiple sclerosis. The rearrangement uses TRBV6-1 and TRBJ2-1; TRBD2 aligns across 7 bases. The sequencing input was blood. This CDR3 is CASRPTGGGGGFYNEQFF. CDR3 nucleotides: TGTGCCAGCAGACCAACGGGGGGAGGTGGAGGGTTTTACAATGAGCAGTTCTTC.